This TCR beta chain was sequenced for a study of CXCR3-negative and CXCR3-positive naive CD8 T cells. Across the study: Each library gave roughly 1.4 +/- 0.3 million of approximately 140 million TRB reads.

Naive CD8+ T cells carried a CD45RO-CCR7+CD27+CD95- phenotype. The CDR3 spans 12 residues. Germline assignment: CDR1 LGHNA and CDR2 YSLEER. Points from the study as a whole: With respect to TRBV-TRBJ usage, naive CXCR3-negative and CXCR3-positive cells were similar; memory differed. Relative to CXCR3-negative naive cells, CXCR3-positive naive cells had more hydrophobic TRB CDR3s.

Comments on this clonotype: The antigen is not known.

UMI-labeled 5' RACE yielded the TRB cDNA libraries. From the 5' RACE reads, TCRdb lists one entry per CDR3 protein and no DNA. The sample totals tens of thousands of distinct CDR3 sequences. The J gene is TRBJ2-7, the V gene TRBV4-3. This TCR derives from a human donor in good health. Some clones in this sample may be carry-over from other donors' samples. Sequencing used naive CXCR3+ CD8+ T cells from blood. Subset here: CD45RO-CCR7+CD27+CD95- naive CD8+ T cells expressing CXCR3 (TNR3+). This CDR3 reads CASSRGLSEQYF.